This T cell receptor (beta chain) was recorded in a study of PD-1 blockade in classical Hodgkin lymphoma (dated by TCRdb to 2018 to 2021). At the level of the whole study: Nivolumab dosing was 3 mg/kg intravenously every 2 weeks, continuing until either disease progression or unacceptable toxicity. The study used CyTOF and TCR beta sequencing to define a peripheral blood immune signature of response to PD-1 blockade in classical Hodgkin lymphoma.

Details on this clone: No cognate antigen has been identified for it. No clone much larger than this one lies a single base away; base qualities are absent.

V and J are trimmed by 6 bases and 8 bases, and the gene matches miss 10 bases of the junction. CDR1 and CDR2 are drawn from the germline V gene: SQVTM, ANQGSEA. The cysteine opens and the phenylalanine closes a CDR3 of 13 amino acids. The sequence is cut down to CDR3 DNA, 39 bases in frame from base 1. The time point label on this specimen signifies: cycle 1 day 1 (C1D1), immediately before nivolumab initiation. All trial patients had relapsed after autologous stem cell transplantation, with cohorts A, B and C differing in prior brentuximab vedotin exposure. A total of more than 55 patients with relapsed/refractory classical Hodgkin lymphoma made up the trial cohort, and each patient's best overall response was complete response, partial response or progressive disease. Single-agent nivolumab was administered to trial patients in the multi-cohort phase II CheckMate 205 trial. An independent review committee assessed best overall response by applying the 2007 International Working Group response criteria. Trial PBMCs were collected immediately before nivolumab initiation (C1D1) and during therapy at cycle 2 day 1 and cycle 4 day 1. After peripheral blood was drawn into 8 mL Vacutainer Cell Preparation Tubes, PBMCs were isolated by centrifugation and then cryopreserved.

What the research found in general, with its limitations: A significant rise by C4D1 was seen in CD4+ but not CD8+ TCR diversity (p=0.0027 vs p=0.16), with the rise being most apparent in complete responders (p=0.02). Baseline TCR diversity was reported to be lower in newly diagnosed patients than in healthy donors, and even lower in relapsed/refractory patients. Among trial patients, those achieving complete response had baseline diversity similar to that of newly diagnosed patients, while diversity was significantly lower in partial responders and progressors. The study covered only a single clinical trial cohort, and the causes of the repertoire differences, possibly disease activity or prior therapy, were still not defined. Diversity was lower in patients who began nivolumab less than 1 year after ASCT, so these patients were left out of later analyses to avoid confounding by immune reconstitution.

Genomic DNA was extracted with the Qiagen DNeasy kit from unsorted PBMCs and from negatively selected CD4+ and CD8+ fractions. Amplification of TCR beta CDR3 regions was done by immunoSEQ multiplex PCR with primers that anneal to V and J segments. Amplification bias was minimized using a synthetic immune receptor repertoire, and residual bias was removed computationally after sequencing. In the authors' own workflow: Repertoire diversity was quantified as the Shannon entropy index using custom Python scripts. Unsorted, CD4+ and CD8+ repertoires were analyzed separately, except in combined analyses where CD4+ and CD8+ sequences were merged in silico. Clonal expansion was defined as a frequency increase of at least 2-fold after treatment compared with C1D1, and clones undetected at baseline were assigned a pseudocount of 0.5. Clones with 0 or 1 copy at C1D1 were defined as singleton clones, while clones with 2 or more copies were defined as non-singleton clones. Clones expanded in unsorted samples were assigned a CD4+, CD8+ or unknown annotation through matching of protein sequences in sorted samples from the same patient. Wilcoxon tests on paired samples were used to test diversity changes from C1D1 to C4D1. TCRdb mirrors the immuneACCESS table, restricted to in-frame sequences. Some clones are absent from its copies; in checked studies, under half trace to an unresolved V gene, and the reason for the others is unknown. That table gives V, J and clone size, and the DNA gave D and trimming. This sample gives tens of thousands of clones in total; around 86% of them show up just once. 20% to 25% of the sample goes to the ten largest clones.

This TCR was recovered from a human donor with classical Hodgkin lymphoma. In this chain, TRBV29-1 is recombined with TRBJ1-2; the junction holds 9 bases that match TRBD1. The input for sequencing was peripheral blood mononuclear cells (PBMCs), taken at baseline. The DNA sequence is TGCAGCGTACAGGAACAGGGGGCGGAAGGCTACACCTTC. This translates into CSVQEQGAEGYTF.